One and the same sample provided the 30 T cell receptor beta chains below, sequenced in a study of T cell changes during pregnancy in multiple sclerosis. Sequenced by immunoSEQ multiplex PCR; TCRdb stores in-frame clones only, minus some. The sample includes tens of thousands of clones, 88% of them seen just once. This material consisted of CD4+ T cells from peripheral blood mononuclear cells, taken in the first trimester of pregnancy. Receptors were obtained from a female donor in good health, enrolled as a control in a pregnancy study.

This chain joins TRBV4-3 and TRBJ2-1; D unclear. Trimming took off 1 base at V and 0 bases at J, with 10 bases between the two ends. The CDR3 has 16 amino acids. Germline CDR1 and CDR2: LGHNA and YSLEER. The CDR3 is CASSQGSRGSYNEQFF. For the CDR3, the DNA is TGCGCCAGCAGCCAAGGTTCTAGAGGCTCCTACAATGAGCAGTTCTTC.

Here the CDR3 DNA reads TGTGCCAGCAGCCCTCAGGGGCCGAGCTCTGGAAACACCATATATTTT. Translation: CASSPQGPSSGNTIYF. The V and J genes are TRBV11-2 and TRBJ1-3; TRBD1 is a possible D gene (6 bases). The germline V and J ends were trimmed by 5 bases and 0 bases, with 14 bases remaining between them. This CDR3 spans 16 amino acids. The germline V gene encodes CDR1 SGHAT and CDR2 FQNNGV.

The chain employs TRBV11-2 and TRBJ1-2; 9 nucleotides align to TRBD1. J lost 2 bases, V lost 6 bases, and 4 bases had no gene match. This CDR3 is built from 14 residues. CDR1 and CDR2 from the germline V gene are SGHAT and FQNNGV. CDR3 in amino acids: CASSSDRGNYGYTF. CDR3 DNA sequence: TGTGCCAGCAGTTCGGACAGGGGAAACTATGGCTACACCTTC.

The V call is TRBV30, the J call TRBJ1-2, with D uncertain. The CDR3 loop spans 13 amino acids. Germline V gene sequence: CDR1 GTSNPN, CDR2 SVGIG (reference sequence). The CDR3 bases are TGTGCTATTACAACCGCCAAAAACTATGGCTACACCTTC. It translates to CAITTAKNYGYTF.

The chain joins TRBV14 to TRBJ1-2, with D hard to call. The germline CDR1 and CDR2 sequences are SGHDN and FVKESK. V was shortened by 4 bases and J by 4 bases, with 16 bases between the two germline ends. The CDR3 loop spans 15 amino acids. CDR3 bases: TGTGCCAGCAGCCCCGGAGGTGGGCAGACCTATGGCTACACCTTC. Its protein is CASSPGGGQTYGYTF.

The rearrangement joins TRBV11-2 to TRBJ2-1, with 9 bases fitting TRBD2. V was pared by 0 bases and J by 7 bases, with 13 bases of the junction left unmatched. The CDR3 contains 18 residues. Germline V gives CDR1 SGHAT, CDR2 FQNNGV. This chain's CDR3 is CASSLDYGGRGGRNEQFF. The CDR3 DNA sequence: TGTGCCAGCAGCTTAGATTACGGAGGGCGGGGGGGCCGGAATGAGCAGTTCTTC.

This chain joins TRBV19 and TRBJ1-2, with TRBD1 matching over 11 bases. J lost 6 bases, V lost 4 bases, and 1 base had no gene match. CDR1 is LNHDA and CDR2 is SQIVND in the germline V gene (reference sequence). The CDR3 loop spans 13 amino acids. CDR3 nucleotides: TGTGCCAGTAGTAGGGGACAGGGGGATGGCTACACCTTC. Amino acids: CASSRGQGDGYTF.

V usage is TRBV18 and J usage is TRBJ1-2, with 8 bases lining up with TRBD1. V was pared by 6 bases and J by 3 bases, with 6 bases of the junction left unmatched. CDR3 length equals 14 residues. The germline V gene has CDR1 KGHSH and CDR2 LQKENI. The chain's CDR3 is CASSLQGADYGYTF. DNA of the CDR3: TGTGCCAGCTCCCTGCAGGGGGCGGACTATGGCTACACCTTC.

This rearrangement joins TRBV4-1 to TRBJ2-5; 11 bases align to TRBD2. V was pared by 3 bases and J by 2 bases, with 5 bases of the junction left unmatched. This CDR3 contains 16 residues. Germline V gene lookup returns CDR1 MGHRA and CDR2 YSYEKL. The CDR3: CASSHLAGGWQETQYF. The DNA for the CDR3 is TGCGCCAGCAGCCACCTAGCGGGGGGATGGCAAGAGACCCAGTACTTC.

In this sample, this clone turned up once. The CDR3 DNA is TGTGCCAGCAGCGCAGACAGGGGATTTAGTGGCTACACCTTC. Protein: CASSADRGFSGYTF. The chain couples TRBV5-8 to TRBJ1-2; 8 bases agree with TRBD1. CDR1 is SGHTS and CDR2 is YDEGEE in the germline V gene. V gave up 4 bases and J gave up 7 bases; unmatched junction bases: 9. This CDR3 is built from 14 residues.

V is TRBV11-3 and J is TRBJ1-1; tentatively, D is TRBD1 (6 bases). Per germline, CDR1 SGHNT and CDR2 YENEEA. The CDR3 runs to 12 residues. V shed 4 bases and J shed 10 bases, with 13 bases lying between them. The CDR3 DNA reads TGTGCCAGCAGCTCCAGGGGAGAGGTAGCTTTCTTT. Translated, it gives CASSSRGEVAFF.

V is TRBV5-6 and J is TRBJ2-2, with 8 bases fitting TRBD2. This CDR3 comprises 16 residues. Germline loops: CDR1 SGHDT, CDR2 YYEEEE. The V and J ends lost 1 base and 5 bases, in that order; junction bases with no gene match: 7. CDR3 in amino acids: CASSLISASGTGELFF. CDR3 nucleotide sequence: TGTGCCAGCAGCTTGATATCGGCTAGCGGGACCGGGGAGCTGTTTTTT.

V is TRBV11-2 and J is TRBJ2-3; tentative D call: TRBD1 (6 bases). The germline CDR1 and CDR2 sequences are SGHAT and FQNNGV. The CDR3 is 13 amino acids. Deletions cut 8 bases from V and 3 bases from J, with 12 bases between. The CDR3 DNA follows: TGTGCCAGCTTAAGAACAGGGACAGATACGCAGTATTTT. Encoded protein: CASLRTGTDTQYF.

The genes are TRBV27 and TRBJ2-2, with 8 positions matching TRBD1. CDR3 size: 16 residues. V lost 2 bases, J lost 7 bases, and 9 bases stayed unmatched. Germline V lookup: CDR1 MNHEY, CDR2 SMNVEV (reference sequence). CDR3 sequence reads: CASSLTMTGVSGELFF. The CDR3 DNA sequence: TGTGCCAGCAGTTTAACCATGACAGGGGTTAGCGGGGAGCTGTTTTTT.

The J gene is TRBJ1-1, the V gene TRBV5-1; 7 nucleotides match TRBD1. CDR3 length equals 15 residues. The germline gives CDR1 SGHRS, CDR2 YFSETQ. V lost 0 bases to trimming and J lost 8 bases; unmatched junction nucleotides: 10. The CDR3 region is CASSLVFEGASEAFF. CDR3 DNA: TGCGCCAGCAGCTTGGTCTTTGAGGGGGCATCGGAAGCTTTCTTT. Filled out from reference TRBV5-1 and TRBJ1-1, the complete variable domain reads KAGVTQTPRYLIKTRGQQVTLSCSPISGHRSVSWYQQTPGQGLQFLFEYFSETQRNKGNFPGRFSGRQFSNSRSEMNVSTLELGDSALYLCASSLVFEGASEAFFGQGTRLTVV.

This rearrangement joins TRBV30 to TRBJ1-2, with D perhaps TRBD1 (5 bases). V was clipped by 0 bases and J by 7 bases, with 6 bases between them. Germline V gives CDR1 GTSNPN, CDR2 SVGIG (reference sequence). The CDR3 has 11 amino acids. In DNA form, the CDR3 reads TGTGCCTGGAGTGTAGGGGCTGGCTACACCTTC. This encodes CAWSVGAGYTF.

V and J are TRBV6-1 and TRBJ1-1; D call uncertain. CDR3 size: 13 residues. CDR1 is MNHNS and CDR2 is SASEGT in the germline V gene. V shed 5 bases and J shed 7 bases, with 14 bases lying between them. The CDR3, as DNA: TGTGCCAGCAGTCGCTCCGGGGAACGTGAAGCTTTCTTT. It specifies CASSRSGEREAFF.

This clone came up once. The chain carries TRBV5-1 and TRBJ2-3; 9 bases align to TRBD1. The length of the CDR3 is 16 residues. Losses at the gene ends were 1 base for V and 2 bases for J; bases not matched to a gene: 5. Germline V gene sequence: CDR1 SGHRS, CDR2 YFSETQ. CDR3 nucleotide sequence: TGCGCCAGCAGCTTGACCGGGACAGGGCCCACAGATACGCAGTATTTT. Amino acid sequence: CASSLTGTGPTDTQYF. Supplemented by reference TRBV5-1 and TRBJ2-3, the full variable domain reads KAGVTQTPRYLIKTRGQQVTLSCSPISGHRSVSWYQQTPGQGLQFLFEYFSETQRNKGNFPGRFSGRQFSNSRSEMNVSTLELGDSALYLCASSLTGTGPTDTQYFGPGTRLTVL.

V and J are TRBV27 and TRBJ1-2; 7 nucleotides align to TRBD1. Germline-derived CDR1 and CDR2 are MNHEY and SMNVEV (reference sequence). V lost 4 bases, J lost 5 bases, and 7 bases stayed unmatched. The CDR3 has 14 residues. CDR3 coding DNA: TGTGCCAGCAGTTCTTTGGCAGGGGGGTATGGCTACACCTTC. The encoded protein is CASSSLAGGYGYTF.

V and J are TRBV30 and TRBJ2-7; possible D gene TRBD1, 8 bases. Trimming took off 0 bases at V and 1 base at J, with 16 bases between the two ends. The CDR3 sequence is 16 residues long. From germline, CDR1 is GTSNPN and CDR2 SVGIG (reference sequence). The CDR3 region has the DNA TGTGCCTGGAGTGTCCCCCACAGGGGGGGTTCCTACGAGCAGTACTTC. Protein: CAWSVPHRGGSYEQYF.

The chain has TRBV4-3 and TRBJ2-2; D call uncertain. This CDR3 spans 15 amino acids. With 3 bases removed from V and 0 bases from J, the gap between germline ends came to 8 bases. CDR1 is LGHNA, CDR2 YSLEER, per germline. The chain's CDR3 is CASSQQAANTGELFF. CDR3 bases: TGCGCCAGCAGCCAGCAGGCCGCGAACACCGGGGAGCTGTTTTTT.

The rearrangement links TRBV9 to TRBJ2-2; D possibly corresponds to TRBD1 (6 bases). This CDR3 is built from 16 residues. Germline loops: CDR1 SGDLS, CDR2 YYNGEE. V was trimmed by 0 bases and J by 0 bases, leaving 9 bases between them. This chain's CDR3 is CASSVDPGANTGELFF. DNA for the CDR3: TGTGCCAGCAGCGTAGATCCAGGGGCGAACACCGGGGAGCTGTTTTTT.

The chain carries TRBV11-2 and TRBJ1-2; D call uncertain. The V gene's germline CDR1 is SGHAT and CDR2 FQNNGV. The CDR3 is 14 amino acids. Trimming removed 1 base from V and 0 bases from J, with 6 bases in between. CDR3 in DNA: TGTGCCAGCAGCTTAGGAGCTACTAACTATGGCTACACCTTC. The encoded protein is CASSLGATNYGYTF.

The genes are TRBV11-1 and TRBJ1-2, with a possible D match to TRBD1 (6 bases). The germline CDR1 and CDR2 sequences are SGHAT and FQDESV (reference sequence). V was pared by 5 bases and J by 0 bases, with 16 bases between. The CDR3 runs 16 residues. The CDR3 reads CASSPRTVPSNYGYTF. The CDR3, as DNA: TGTGCCAGCAGCCCGCGGACAGTACCCTCTAACTATGGCTACACCTTC.

This clone was counted a single time. The V gene is TRBV10-2, the J gene TRBJ2-3; the match to TRBD2 covers 10 bases. V shed 5 bases and J 3 bases; nucleotides not matched to a gene: 5. Germline CDR1 is WSHSY and CDR2 is SAAADI. This CDR3 has 15 residues. The CDR3, as DNA: TGCGCCAGCAGTAAGAGCGGGGGGGATACAGATACGCAGTATTTT. It yields the protein CASSKSGGDTDTQYF.

The V call is TRBV11-1, the J call TRBJ2-3, with D possibly matching TRBD1 (6 bases). The germline CDR1 and CDR2 sequences are SGHAT and FQDESV (reference sequence). V lost 5 bases and J 5 bases, leaving 14 bases between the germline ends. The CDR3 sequence is 14 residues long. CDR3 bases: TGTGCCAGCAGCGCCCTACAGGGACAAGATACGCAGTATTTT. Translated: CASSALQGQDTQYF. Based on the CDR3 plus reference TRBV11-1 and TRBJ2-3, the full variable domain is EAEVAQSPRYKITEKSQAVAFWCDPISGHATLYWYRQILGQGPELLVQFQDESVVDDSQLPKDRFSAERLKGVDSTLKIQPAELGDSAMYLCASSALQGQDTQYFGPGTRLTVL.

J is TRBJ2-2 and V is TRBV12-5, with 7 bases matching TRBD2. The length of the CDR3 is 15 residues. V trimming: 6 bases; J trimming: 4 bases; junction bases outside the gene matches: 8. Germline values: CDR1 LGHNT, CDR2 FRNRAP. CDR3 sequence: CASGSGGLVTGELFF. The CDR3 DNA reads as TGTGCTAGTGGGTCGGGGGGTCTAGTCACCGGGGAGCTGTTTTTT.

The rearrangement links TRBV5-1 to TRBJ1-2; 12 bases align to TRBD1. The CDR3 loop spans 15 amino acids. V was clipped by 4 bases and J by 4 bases; unmatched bases: 5. Germline V gene sequence: CDR1 SGHRS, CDR2 YFSETQ. The CDR3 coding sequence is TGCGCCAGCAGCGAGGGACAGGGGGCCGGCTATGGCTACACCTTC. Its protein product is CASSEGQGAGYGYTF. Full variable domain (missing parts from reference TRBV5-1 and TRBJ1-2): KAGVTQTPRYLIKTRGQQVTLSCSPISGHRSVSWYQQTPGQGLQFLFEYFSETQRNKGNFPGRFSGRQFSNSRSEMNVSTLELGDSALYLCASSEGQGAGYGYTFGSGTRLTVV.

The chain uses TRBV6-1 and TRBJ1-1, with 8 bases matching TRBD1. CDR3 length equals 15 residues. Germline-derived CDR1 and CDR2 are MNHNS and SASEGT. V lost 6 bases to trimming and J lost 1 base; unmatched junction nucleotides: 7. The CDR3 DNA follows: TGTGCCAGCAGGTTGATTGGACAGGGGAACACTGAAGCTTTCTTT. Translated: CASRLIGQGNTEAFF.

This chain connects TRBV7-2 to TRBJ2-5; 15 positions agree with TRBD2. The J segment lost 5 bases and the V segment lost 6 bases, leaving 10 bases of the junction unmatched. CDR3 length: 17 residues. Germline CDR1 and CDR2: SGHTA and FQGNSA. This CDR3 reads CASSRTSGGAGWETQYF. The DNA of the CDR3 is TGTGCCAGCAGTCGGACTAGCGGGGGGGCAGGATGGGAGACCCAGTACTTC.